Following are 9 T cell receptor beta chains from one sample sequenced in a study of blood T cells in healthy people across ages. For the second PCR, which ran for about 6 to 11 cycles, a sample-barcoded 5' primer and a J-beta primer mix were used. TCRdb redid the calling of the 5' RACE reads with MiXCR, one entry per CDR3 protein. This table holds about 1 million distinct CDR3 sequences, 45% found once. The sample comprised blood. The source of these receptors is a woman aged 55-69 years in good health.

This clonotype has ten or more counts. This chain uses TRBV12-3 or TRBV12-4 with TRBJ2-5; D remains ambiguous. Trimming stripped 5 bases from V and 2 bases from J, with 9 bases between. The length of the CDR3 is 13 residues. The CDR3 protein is CASSPSLQETQYF. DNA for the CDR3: TGTGCCAGCAGTCCCTCTCTACAAGAGACCCAGTACTTC.

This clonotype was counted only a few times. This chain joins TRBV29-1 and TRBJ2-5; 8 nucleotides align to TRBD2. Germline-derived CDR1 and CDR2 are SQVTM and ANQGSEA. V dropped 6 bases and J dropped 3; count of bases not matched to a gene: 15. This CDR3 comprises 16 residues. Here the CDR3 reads CSVIGLAEAGEETQYF. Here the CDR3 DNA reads TGCAGCGTAATAGGACTAGCAGAAGCGGGAGAAGAGACCCAGTACTTC.

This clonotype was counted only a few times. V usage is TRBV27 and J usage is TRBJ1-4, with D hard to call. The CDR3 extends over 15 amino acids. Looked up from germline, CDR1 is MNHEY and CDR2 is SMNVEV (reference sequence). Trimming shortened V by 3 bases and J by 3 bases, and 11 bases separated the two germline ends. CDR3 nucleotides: TGTGCCAGCAGTTTTTCCGTTGGAGCTAATGAAAAACTGTTTTTT. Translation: CASSFSVGANEKLFF.

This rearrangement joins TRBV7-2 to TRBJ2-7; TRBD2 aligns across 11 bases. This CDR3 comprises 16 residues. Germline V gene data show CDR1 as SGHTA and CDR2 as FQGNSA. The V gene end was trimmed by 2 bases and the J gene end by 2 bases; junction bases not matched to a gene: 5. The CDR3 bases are TGTGCCAGCAGCTTACGGGGACTAGCGGTTACCTACGAGCAGTACTTC. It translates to CASSLRGLAVTYEQYF.

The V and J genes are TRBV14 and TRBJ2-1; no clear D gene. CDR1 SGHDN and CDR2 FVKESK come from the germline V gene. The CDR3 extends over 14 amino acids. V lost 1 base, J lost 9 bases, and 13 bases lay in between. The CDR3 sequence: CASSQVSRRGEQFF. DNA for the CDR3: TGTGCCAGCAGCCAAGTGTCCCGCCGCGGTGAGCAGTTCTTC. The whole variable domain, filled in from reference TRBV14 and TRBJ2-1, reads EAGVTQFPSHSVIEKGQTVTLRCDPISGHDNLYWYRRVMGKEIKFLLHFVKESKQDESGMPNNRFLAERTGGTYSTLKVQPAELEDSGVYFCASSQVSRRGEQFFGPGTRLTVL.

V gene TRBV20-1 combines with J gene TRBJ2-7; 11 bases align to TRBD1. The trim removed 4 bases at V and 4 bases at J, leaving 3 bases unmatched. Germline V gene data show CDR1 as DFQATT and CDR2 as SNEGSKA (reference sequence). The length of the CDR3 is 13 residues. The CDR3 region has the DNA TGCAGTGCTAACGGACAGGGGGCTTACGAGCAGTACTTC. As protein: CSANGQGAYEQYF.

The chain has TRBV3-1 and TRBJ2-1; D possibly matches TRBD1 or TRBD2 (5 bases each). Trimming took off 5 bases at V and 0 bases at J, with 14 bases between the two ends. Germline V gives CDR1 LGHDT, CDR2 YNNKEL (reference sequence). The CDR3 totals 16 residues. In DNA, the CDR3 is TGTGCCAGCAGCACATCCGGGGCCAGCTCCTACAATGAGCAGTTCTTC. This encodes CASSTSGASSYNEQFF.

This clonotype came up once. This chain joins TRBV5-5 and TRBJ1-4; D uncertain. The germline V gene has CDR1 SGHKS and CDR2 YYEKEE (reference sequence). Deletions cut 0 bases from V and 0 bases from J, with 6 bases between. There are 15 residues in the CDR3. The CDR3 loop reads CASSLVWATNEKLFF. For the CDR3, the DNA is TGTGCCAGCAGCTTGGTCTGGGCAACTAATGAAAAACTGTTTTTT.

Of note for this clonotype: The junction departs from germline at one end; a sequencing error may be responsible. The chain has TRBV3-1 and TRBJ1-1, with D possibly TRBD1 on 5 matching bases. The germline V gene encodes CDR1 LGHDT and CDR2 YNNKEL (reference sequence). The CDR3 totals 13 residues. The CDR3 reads CAGSQDLGAGAFF. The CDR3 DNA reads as TGTGCCGGCAGCCAAGATCTAGGGGCTGGAGCTTTCTTT.